The present TCR beta chain was sequenced within a study of PD-L1 blockade in urothelial cancer. Study-wide background: Patients arrived having already received 0 to 3 prior chemotherapy regimens. Blood analysis took place 3 weeks (second dose) and 6 weeks after treatment start.

Sequencing was performed with immunoSEQ multiplex PCR; in TCRdb, only in-frame clones are kept and a portion is missing. The data hold 75,000 to 90,000 clones, with 82% observed a single time. V shed 11 bases and J 7 bases; nucleotides not matched to a gene: 4. Germline CDR1 is MNHEY and CDR2 is SMNVEV (reference sequence). The CDR3 spans 12 residues. Study observations and caveats: Patients with below-median pretreatment blood clonality survived longer.

Many counts were recorded for this clone. Its antigen is as yet unknown. The TCR was taken from a man aged 65 to 85 with urothelial cancer. The rearrangement uses TRBV27 and TRBJ2-1; TRBD2 aligns across 11 bases. The sample here was PBMCs, taken around atezolizumab (anti-PD-L1) treatment. Here the CDR3 DNA reads TGTGCCGTGGGACTAGCGGTGAATGAGCAGTTCTTC. Its protein product is CAVGLAVNEQFF.